Below are 10 T cell receptor beta chains sequenced from a single sample in a study of OX40 agonist ivuxolimab in advanced cancers. TCRdb's table, derived via immunoSEQ multiplex PCR, lists solely in-frame clones and lacks some. The sample contains under 90,000 clones, more than 80% of which appear only once. Source: CD4+ or CD8+ T cells sorted from blood, taken in a trial of the OX40 agonist ivuxolimab. These receptors were obtained from an adult with an advanced solid tumor such as melanoma, head and neck, liver or kidney cancer.

The CDR3 is CAIREVAGVGYEQYF. The CDR3 DNA follows: TGTGCCATCAGGGAGGTAGCGGGAGTGGGCTACGAGCAGTACTTC. This chain connects TRBV10-3 to TRBJ2-7, with TRBD2 identical over 9 bases. CDR1 ENHRY and CDR2 SYGVKD come from the germline V gene. The trim removed 6 bases at V and 3 bases at J, leaving 9 bases unmatched. The CDR3 spans 15 residues.

J is TRBJ2-2 and V is TRBV4-2, with a possible D match to TRBD2 (6 bases). This CDR3 region has 14 residues. Trimming cost V 4 bases and J 5 bases, with 11 bases left between them. Per germline, CDR1 LGHNA and CDR2 YNFKEQ. Written as DNA, the CDR3 is TGTGCCAGCAGCCCAAGGAGGGAGACCGGGGAGCTGTTTTTT. Translation gives CASSPRRETGELFF.

The rearrangement joins TRBV2 to TRBJ1-1; possible D gene TRBD1, 6 bases. This CDR3 contains 12 residues. Trimming pared 4 bases from V and 8 bases from J, leaving 11 bases between. Germline CDR1 and CDR2: SNHLY and FYNNEI. The CDR3 loop is CASSGTVREAFF. The CDR3 bases are TGTGCCAGCAGTGGGACAGTAAGGGAAGCTTTCTTT.

This sequence joins TRBV5-1 and TRBJ2-7; perhaps D is TRBD1 or TRBD2 (7 bases each). This CDR3 is 13 amino acids long. The germline V gene has CDR1 SGHRS and CDR2 YFSETQ. Trimming removed 5 bases from V and 7 bases from J, with 16 bases in between. The CDR3 region has the DNA TGCGCCAGCAGGTGGGAGGGGGCGAGGGAGCAGTACTTC. Translated, it gives CASRWEGAREQYF. The whole variable domain, filled in from reference TRBV5-1 and TRBJ2-7, reads KAGVTQTPRYLIKTRGQQVTLSCSPISGHRSVSWYQQTPGQGLQFLFEYFSETQRNKGNFPGRFSGRQFSNSRSEMNVSTLELGDSALYLCASRWEGAREQYFGPGTRLTVT.

This rearrangement joins TRBV5-1 to TRBJ2-3, with TRBD1 as a possible D gene (6 bases). Germline lookup yields CDR1 SGHRS and CDR2 YFSETQ. The CDR3 totals 13 residues. Trimming removed 3 bases from V and 9 bases from J, with 14 bases in between. CDR3 nucleotides: TGCGCCAGCAGCTGGATATACAGGGAAACGCAGTATTTT. This gives the protein CASSWIYRETQYF.

The rearrangement links TRBV5-1 to TRBJ1-1; 7 bases map to TRBD1. In germline, CDR1 is SGHRS, CDR2 YFSETQ. Germline trimming cut 0 bases from V and 2 bases from J; bases unmatched to any gene: 7. The CDR3 extends over 16 amino acids. DNA of the CDR3: TGCGCCAGCAGCTTGGTACCGACAGGGCCCAACACTGAAGCTTTCTTT. It yields the protein CASSLVPTGPNTEAFF. Full variable domain (rest looked up from reference TRBV5-1 and TRBJ1-1): KAGVTQTPRYLIKTRGQQVTLSCSPISGHRSVSWYQQTPGQGLQFLFEYFSETQRNKGNFPGRFSGRQFSNSRSEMNVSTLELGDSALYLCASSLVPTGPNTEAFFGQGTRLTVV.

The chain has TRBV9 and TRBJ1-6; 7 nucleotides match TRBD1. The germline V gene has CDR1 SGDLS and CDR2 YYNGEE. V gave up 3 bases and J gave up 10 bases; unmatched junction bases: 7. The CDR3 totals 14 residues. The CDR3 DNA reads TGTGCCAGCAGCGACCGACAGGGACCGTCACCCCTCCACTTT. Translated, it gives CASSDRQGPSPLHF.

This chain links TRBV5-1 with TRBJ2-7, with D perhaps TRBD2 (6 bases). The CDR3 has 14 amino acids. Germline V lookup: CDR1 SGHRS, CDR2 YFSETQ. Trimming removed 1 base at V and 5 bases at J, with 13 bases between. This CDR3 reads CASSLMEGVNEQYF. In DNA form, the CDR3 reads TGCGCCAGCAGCTTGATGGAGGGAGTCAACGAGCAGTACTTC. The complete variable domain, with remaining parts taken from reference TRBV5-1 and TRBJ2-7, reads KAGVTQTPRYLIKTRGQQVTLSCSPISGHRSVSWYQQTPGQGLQFLFEYFSETQRNKGNFPGRFSGRQFSNSRSEMNVSTLELGDSALYLCASSLMEGVNEQYFGPGTRLTVT.

The chain links TRBV30 to TRBJ2-7; D perhaps matches TRBD1 (5 bases). This CDR3 region has 13 residues. Between the trimmed V and J ends, which lost 4 bases and 0 bases, there was a span of 10 bases. Germline-derived CDR1 and CDR2 are GTSNPN and SVGIG (reference sequence). Written as DNA, the CDR3 is TGTGCCTGGACAGGGTACCACTCCTACGAGCAGTACTTC. This sequence encodes CAWTGYHSYEQYF. The full variable domain, with the rest looked up from reference TRBV30 and TRBJ2-7, is SQTIHQWPATLVQPVGSPLSLECTVEGTSNPNLYWYRQAAGRGLQLLFYSVGIGQISSEVPQNLSASRPQDRQFILSSKKLLLSDSGFYLCAWTGYHSYEQYFGPGTRLTVT.

The chain carries TRBV5-5 and TRBJ1-2, with D maybe TRBD1 (6 bases). V was clipped by 5 bases and J by 2 bases, with 10 bases between them. The CDR3 runs 13 residues. Germline CDR1 and CDR2: SGHKS and YYEKEE (reference sequence). The CDR3 sequence: CASSRQANYGYTF. The CDR3, as DNA: TGTGCCAGCAGTCGACAGGCAAACTATGGCTACACCTTC.